This TCR beta chain was captured by sequencing in a study of shared clonotypes between healthy human individuals. Study-wide context: Samples came from two female and a few male donors aged 18 to 49. A donor's plate count was three for CD4 naive and three for CD4 memory; CD8 naive had two and CD8 memory one. General study points: Sharing across several donors was seen in around 5% of naive CD4 clonotypes.

J was trimmed by 5 bases and V by 1 base; bases with no gene match: 12. In germline, CDR1 is SGHNT, CDR2 YYREEE (reference sequence). The CDR3 contains 16 residues. Repertoires were generated with immunoSEQ multiplex PCR, while TCRdb's copy carries only in-frame clones and drops some. The sample comprises about 380,000 clones, around 96% of which are singletons, and 0.32% rests with the top ten. Note on this clone: Antigen unknown.

All donors were healthy HIV-negative adults lacking recent acute infections or vaccinations. The clonotype was recovered from a man aged 25 to 40 in good health. Sequences were obtained from memory CD8+ T cells sorted from blood. Subset specified: CD45RO+ cells pooled with CCR7-negative TemRA cells. The V gene is TRBV5-4, the J gene TRBJ2-7, with 7 bases matching TRBD1. The CDR3: CASSLFQRGLGNEQYF. CDR3 nucleotide sequence: TGTGCCAGCAGCTTGTTCCAGAGGGGGCTAGGCAACGAGCAGTACTTC. The full variable domain, in which reference TRBV5-4 and TRBJ2-7 provide the parts outside the CDR3, is ETGVTQSPTHLIKTRGQQVTLRCSSQSGHNTVSWYQQALGQGPQFIFQYYREEENGRGNFPPRFSGLQFPNYSSELNVNALELDDSALYLCASSLFQRGLGNEQYFGPGTRLTVT.